What follows are 30 T cell receptor beta chains derived from one specimen sequenced in a study of regulatory T cells in long-lasting Graves disease. Construction of the TCR beta libraries employed iRepertoire HTBI primers in conjunction with Arm-PCR of CDR3 regions. TCRdb called the multiplex PCR reads again in MiXCR, with one record for every CDR3 protein. The table lists over 650,000 distinct CDR3 sequences, about 30% of them singletons. Time point here: persistent/refractory GD, antithyroid drugs over 5 years with positive TRAb. Making the TCR library involved RNA that had been extracted from PBMCs. The source material was peripheral blood mononuclear cells (PBMCs), sampled when the disease was refractory, from a patient treated with antithyroid drugs. These receptors were taken from a female donor with Graves disease.

This clonotype was found many times. The rearrangement uses TRBV11-2 and TRBJ1-2; D gene unclear. V lost 1 base and J 8 bases, leaving 11 bases between the germline ends. Germline V CDR1 and CDR2: SGHAT, FQNNGV. The CDR3 extends over 13 amino acids. Here the CDR3 DNA reads TGTGCCAGCAGCTTAGGCAGTACTTACGGCTACACCTTC. It encodes CASSLGSTYGYTF.

V gene TRBV9 combines with J gene TRBJ2-1; D unclear. Germline lookup yields CDR1 SGDLS and CDR2 YYNGEE. The CDR3 contains 14 residues. Deletions cut 1 base from V and 9 bases from J, with 14 bases between. The CDR3, as DNA: TGTGCCAGCAGCGTACGCCTAGAAGGTAGTGAGCAGTTCTTC. This translates into CASSVRLEGSEQFF.

Notes on this clonotype: Just one base apart from a much larger clone, this may be a read error. The chain couples TRBV6-2 or TRBV6-3 to TRBJ1-1, with TRBD1 as a possible D gene (6 bases). The CDR3 covers 13 residues. The ends were cut back, 6 bases at V and 3 bases at J, with 11 bases in the middle. Germline V gene lookup returns CDR1 MNHEY and CDR2 SVGEGT. The chain's CDR3 is CASSPHRDTEAFF. The CDR3 DNA sequence: TGTGCCAGCAGCCCCCACAGGGACACTGAAGCTTTCTTT.

This clonotype was seen a handful of times. Here the CDR3 DNA reads TGTGCCAGCAGTTTATCCCCTCGGGCTAGAGGGGGCAACACTGAAGCTTTCTTT. Encoded protein: CASSLSPRARGGNTEAFF. The rearrangement links TRBV12-3 or TRBV12-4 to TRBJ1-1; 7 bases align to TRBD1. This CDR3 has 18 residues. Trimming took 2 bases from V and 2 from J; bases not matched to a gene: 14.

This clonotype has a count of ten or more. The chain couples TRBV11-1 to TRBJ2-2; D not resolved. Per the germline V gene, CDR1 is SGHAT and CDR2 is FQDESV (reference sequence). V lost 5 bases and J lost 0, with 10 bases in between. This CDR3 region has 15 residues. The CDR3 nucleotides are TGTGCCAGCAGCCCCGACTTCGCGAACACCGGGGAGCTGTTTTTT. Translating it yields CASSPDFANTGELFF.

The chain is built from TRBV7-9 and TRBJ1-2, with TRBD1 matching over 10 bases. The CDR3 sequence is 17 residues long. Trimming took 3 bases from V and 5 from J; bases not matched to a gene: 12. Germline values: CDR1 SEHNR, CDR2 FQNEAQ (reference sequence). The CDR3 spells CASSLGQGTRRGYGYTF. Written as DNA, the CDR3 is TGTGCCAGCAGCTTGGGACAGGGGACGCGAAGAGGGTATGGCTACACCTTC.

This clonotype showed up many times. The V and J genes are TRBV12-3 or TRBV12-4 and TRBJ1-1; tentatively, D is TRBD1 (5 bases). V was trimmed by 1 base and J by 3 bases, leaving 12 bases between them. This CDR3 is 15 amino acids long. The CDR3 bases are TGTGCCAGCAGTTTAGATTCGCCAGGGTACACTGAAGCTTTCTTT. This encodes CASSLDSPGYTEAFF.

This clonotype was counted a few times. V and J are TRBV5-1 and TRBJ2-7, with 12 bases matching TRBD2. The CDR3 contains 15 residues. Trimming removed 4 bases from V and 2 bases from J; junction bases left unmatched: 4. Germline V CDR1 and CDR2: SGHRS, YFSETQ. CDR3 coding DNA: TGCGCCAGCAGCCCTCGGACTAGCGGGACCTACGAGCAGTACTTC. Encoded protein: CASSPRTSGTYEQYF.

This clonotype was seen ten or more times. The chain links TRBV28 to TRBJ2-2; 7 nucleotides line up with TRBD1. The CDR3 spans 15 residues. The V gene end was trimmed by 3 bases and the J gene end by 4 bases; junction bases not matched to a gene: 5. The germline gives CDR1 MDHEN, CDR2 SYDVKM. CDR3 amino acids: CASSLRQGATGELFF. The CDR3 DNA follows: TGTGCCAGCAGTTTGAGACAGGGCGCCACCGGGGAGCTGTTTTTT.

The chain carries TRBV6-5 and TRBJ1-5, with 7 bases lining up with TRBD1. Germline CDR1 and CDR2: MNHEY and SVGAGI. Germline trimming cut 4 bases from V and 1 base from J; bases unmatched to any gene: 4. The CDR3 is 15 amino acids. CDR3 sequence reads: CASSSTGWSNQPQHF. CDR3 DNA sequence: TGTGCCAGCAGTTCGACAGGGTGGAGCAATCAGCCCCAGCATTTT.

This clonotype appeared a few times. The chain links TRBV19 to TRBJ1-5; D is ambiguous. The CDR3 length is 15 residues. The germline CDR1 and CDR2 sequences are LNHDA and SQIVND (reference sequence). V was pared by 5 bases and J by 0 bases, with 11 bases between. CDR3 sequence reads: CASSLTLSSNQPQHF. The CDR3 DNA sequence: TGTGCCAGTAGTTTAACCCTTTCTAGCAATCAGCCCCAGCATTTT.

This clonotype was seen a single time. V is TRBV6-1 and J is TRBJ2-2; 14 bases fit TRBD2. There are 16 residues in the CDR3. V gave up 6 bases and J gave up 5 bases; unmatched junction bases: 5. Looked up from germline, CDR1 is MNHNS and CDR2 is SASEGT. The CDR3 DNA reads as TGTGCCAGCAGAGGGACTAGCGGGGGTGGGACCGGGGAGCTGTTTTTT. It specifies CASRGTSGGGTGELFF.

The chain carries TRBV15 and TRBJ1-4; D gene unclear. The CDR3 totals 14 residues. CDR1 is LNHNV and CDR2 is YYDKDF in the germline V gene (reference sequence). The V gene lost 5 bases and the J gene lost 0 bases, with 7 bases spanning the gap. The CDR3 sequence is CATSPPATNEKLFF. CDR3 DNA: TGTGCCACCAGCCCACCTGCAACTAATGAAAAACTGTTTTTT.

The chain has TRBV6-1 and TRBJ1-5; D is perhaps TRBD1 (6 bases). This CDR3 contains 17 residues. From germline, CDR1 is MNHNS and CDR2 SASEGT. The V gene lost 0 bases and the J gene lost 7 bases, with 19 bases spanning the gap. The DNA for the CDR3 is TGTGCCAGCAGTGAAGCGACCAGAGGGGGATTTGGACAGCCCCAGCATTTT. This translates into CASSEATRGGFGQPQHF.

A remark on this clonotype: It is likely a read error, because the conserved phenylalanine at the end of the CDR3 is missing. V is TRBV6-6 and J is TRBJ1-1; D gene uncertain. The CDR3 loop spans 12 amino acids. Germline CDR1 is MNHNY and CDR2 is SVGAGI (reference sequence). Trimming left V 0 bases short and J 4 bases short, with 3 bases between. The CDR3 DNA is TGTGCCAGCAGTTACTCAGTCACTGAAGCTTTCCTT. Protein product: CASSYSVTEAFL.

The J gene is TRBJ1-1, the V gene TRBV9; 9 positions match TRBD1. With V trimmed by 3 bases and J by 5 bases, 5 bases remained unmatched. The CDR3 length is 14 residues. Germline CDR1 is SGDLS and CDR2 is YYNGEE. CDR3: CASSEETGGTEAFF. The CDR3 DNA reads as TGTGCCAGCAGCGAAGAGACAGGGGGGACTGAAGCTTTCTTT.

V is TRBV11-2 and J is TRBJ2-5; D uncertain. Looked up from germline, CDR1 is SGHAT and CDR2 is FQNNGV. This CDR3 has 13 amino acids. V was clipped by 2 bases and J by 5 bases, with 9 bases between them. DNA of the CDR3: TGTGCCAGCAGCTTAATAGTCCGGGAGACCCAGTACTTC. Translation: CASSLIVRETQYF.

This clonotype has just a few counts. The chain is built from TRBV2 and TRBJ1-1; D is uncertain. The CDR3 runs to 12 residues. The V gene's germline CDR1 is SNHLY and CDR2 FYNNEI. V was clipped by 8 bases and J by 1 base, with 8 bases between them. For the CDR3, the DNA is TGTGCCAGCTACTCCAGGAACACTGAAGCTTTCTTT. Residues: CASYSRNTEAFF.

The chain recombines TRBV12-3 or TRBV12-4 with TRBJ1-2; TRBD1 matches at 7 bases. Germline trimming cut 5 bases from V and 4 bases from J; bases unmatched to any gene: 7. CDR3 length: 14 amino acids. The CDR3 DNA is TGTGCCAGCAGTCGTACAGGGGCCCCCTATGGCTACACCTTC. Amino acids: CASSRTGAPYGYTF.

The chain carries TRBV29-1 and TRBJ1-1, with no clear D. Looked up from germline, CDR1 is SQVTM and CDR2 is ANQGSEA. With 2 bases removed from V and 7 bases from J, the gap between germline ends came to 8 bases. This CDR3 has 11 residues. CDR3 nucleotide sequence: TGCAGCGTTGAATTGCAAAATGAAGCTTTCTTT. Its protein product is CSVELQNEAFF. Based on the CDR3 plus reference TRBV29-1 and TRBJ1-1, the full variable domain is SAVISQKPSRDICQRGTSLTIQCQVDSQVTMMFWYRQQPGQSLTLIATANQGSEATYESGFVIDKFPISRPNLTFSTLTVSNMSPEDSSIYLCSVELQNEAFFGQGTRLTVV.

The chain uses TRBV12-3 or TRBV12-4 and TRBJ1-5, with a possible D match to TRBD1 (6 bases). Deletions cut 8 bases from V and 0 bases from J, with 11 bases between. CDR3 length: 14 residues. CDR3 sequence: CASARGGSNQPQHF. In DNA, the CDR3 is TGTGCCAGCGCAAGGGGGGGTAGCAATCAGCCCCAGCATTTT.

The rearrangement links TRBV7-9 to TRBJ1-2, with D possibly matching TRBD1 (5 bases). This CDR3 is built from 14 residues. The V end lost 5 bases, the J end lost 3 bases, and 13 bases lay between the germline ends. Per germline, CDR1 SEHNR and CDR2 FQNEAQ (reference sequence). As DNA, the CDR3 is TGTGCCAGCAGCAACCCGGGGCCGGACTATGGCTACACCTTC. Translation gives CASSNPGPDYGYTF. The full variable domain, rest sourced from reference TRBV7-9 and TRBJ1-2, is DTGVSQNPRHKITKRGQNVTFRCDPISEHNRLYWYRQTLGQGPEFLTYFQNEAQLEKSRLLSDRFSAERPKGSFSTLEIQRTEQGDSAMYLCASSNPGPDYGYTFGSGTRLTVV.

This clonotype occurred a few times. The V call is TRBV14, the J call TRBJ2-6; 7 nucleotides match TRBD2. The CDR3 sequence is 20 residues long. CDR1 is SGHDN, CDR2 FVKESK, per germline. With 3 bases clipped from V and 4 bases from J, the junction kept 18 bases outside the gene matches. For the CDR3, the DNA is TGTGCCAGCAGCCATCCCCCCCGCGGGACTATACGAGGGGGGGCCAACGTCCTGACTTTC. Amino acid sequence: CASSHPPRGTIRGGANVLTF.

V and J are TRBV6-1 and TRBJ2-7, with 8 nucleotides matching TRBD2. With 7 bases clipped from V and 5 bases from J, the junction kept 7 bases outside the gene matches. This CDR3 is 13 amino acids long. The germline V gene has CDR1 MNHNS and CDR2 SASEGT. CDR3 residues: CASTRTSFNEQYF. The CDR3 nucleotides are TGTGCCAGCACTAGGACTAGCTTCAACGAGCAGTACTTC.

The chain couples TRBV6-1 to TRBJ1-4, with 7 positions matching TRBD1. Germline V lookup: CDR1 MNHNS, CDR2 SASEGT. The length of the CDR3 is 14 residues. Trimming cost V 6 bases and J 5 bases; bases outside gene matches: 6. The CDR3, as DNA: TGTGCCAGCAGAGGGACAGCTGTAAATGAAAAACTGTTTTTT. Translated, it gives CASRGTAVNEKLFF.

As regards this clonotype: This could be a read error, since a much larger clone is one nucleotide away. The V and J genes are TRBV12-3 or TRBV12-4 and TRBJ2-5; the D is unclear. CDR3 length: 13 residues. The germline V and J ends were trimmed by 4 bases and 4 bases, with 10 bases remaining between them. The CDR3 protein is CASSYIRPETQYF. CDR3 DNA sequence: TGTGCCAGCAGTTACATCAGACCAGAGACCCAGTACTTC.

The chain carries TRBV5-1 and TRBJ2-1; D remains ambiguous. V lost 4 bases, J lost 5 bases, and 7 bases lay in between. Germline V gene lookup returns CDR1 SGHRS and CDR2 YFSETQ. The CDR3 is 12 residues long. CDR3 coding DNA: TGCGCCAGCAGCCGAGATCACAATGAGCAGTTCTTC. It translates to CASSRDHNEQFF.

This chain links TRBV30 with TRBJ1-3; D not resolved. The germline V gene has CDR1 GTSNPN and CDR2 SVGIG (reference sequence). This CDR3 has 13 amino acids. Trimming shortened V by 0 bases and J by 2 bases, and 5 bases separated the two germline ends. Here the CDR3 DNA reads TGTGCCTGGAGTGTAAGAGCTGGAAACACCATATATTTT. It yields the protein CAWSVRAGNTIYF.

The V and J genes are TRBV28 and TRBJ1-5; D may be TRBD1 (5 bases). Germline-derived CDR1 and CDR2 are MDHEN and SYDVKM. V dropped 1 base and J dropped 4 bases, with 14 bases sitting between them. The CDR3 spans 16 residues. The chain's CDR3 is CASSLFGRVGNQPQHF. The CDR3 coding sequence is TGTGCCAGCAGTTTATTTGGCAGGGTCGGGAATCAGCCCCAGCATTTT.

In its sample, this clonotype was seen a few times. This chain uses TRBV9 with TRBJ1-4; a possible D gene is TRBD1 (6 bases). This CDR3 spans 14 amino acids. Trimming took 7 bases from V and 7 from J, leaving 17 bases between them. Germline CDR1 is SGDLS and CDR2 is YYNGEE. Here the CDR3 reads CASGSDSWAEKLFF. The DNA for the CDR3 is TGTGCCAGCGGCTCGGACAGTTGGGCTGAAAAACTGTTTTTT.